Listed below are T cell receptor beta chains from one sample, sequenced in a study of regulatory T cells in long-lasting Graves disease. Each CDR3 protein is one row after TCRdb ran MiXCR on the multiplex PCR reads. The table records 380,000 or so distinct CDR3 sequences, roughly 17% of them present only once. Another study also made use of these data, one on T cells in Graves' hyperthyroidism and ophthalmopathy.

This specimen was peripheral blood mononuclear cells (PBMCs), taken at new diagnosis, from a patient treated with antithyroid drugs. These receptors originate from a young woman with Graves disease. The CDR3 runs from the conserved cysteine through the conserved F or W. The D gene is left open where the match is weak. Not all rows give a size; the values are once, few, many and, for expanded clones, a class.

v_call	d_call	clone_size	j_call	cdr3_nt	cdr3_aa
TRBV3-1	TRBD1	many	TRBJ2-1	TGTGCCAGCAGTTTGGGGACAGGGGGACACAATGAGCAGTTCTTC	CASSLGTGGHNEQFF
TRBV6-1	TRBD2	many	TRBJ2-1	TGTGCCAGCAGTCTCGGGACTAGCGGGAGTAGATGGCAGTTCTTC	CASSLGTSGSRWQFF
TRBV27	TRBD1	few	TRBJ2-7	TGTGCCAGCAGTTCGGACAGGGGGCTTATCGAGCAGTACTTC	CASSSDRGLIEQYF
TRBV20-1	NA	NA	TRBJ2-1	TGCAGTGCTAGAGATCGGTGGGCTGGGGAGGAGTTCTTC	CSARDRWAGEEFF
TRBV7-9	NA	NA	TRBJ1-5	TGTGCCAGCAGCTTAGAACAATATCAGCCCCAGCATTTT	CASSLEQYQPQHF
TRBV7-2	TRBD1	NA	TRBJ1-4	TGTGCCAGCAGCTTATCCGGGACAGCGAATGAAAAACTGTTTTTT	CASSLSGTANEKLFF
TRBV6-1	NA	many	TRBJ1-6	TGTGCCAGCAACAGGGAACAGGCAAATTTGGGTTCACCCCTCCACTTT	CASNREQANLGSPLHF
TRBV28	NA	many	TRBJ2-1	TGTGCCAGCAGTTTCGGCAGGGCCAACAATGAGCAGTTCTTC	CASSFGRANNEQFF
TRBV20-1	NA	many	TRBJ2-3	TGCAGTGCGGTGCTTAGCAAAGCGGGAGATACGCAGTATTTT	CSAVLSKAGDTQYF
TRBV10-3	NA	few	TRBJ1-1	TGTGCCATCAGCCAGCGGGACACTGAAGCTTTCTTT	CAISQRDTEAFF
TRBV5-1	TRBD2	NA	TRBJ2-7	TGCGCCAGCAGCTTGGATCGCCTTACGAGGAGCGGGAGGGCCAGGCACGAGCAGTACTTC	CASSLDRLTRSGRARHEQYF
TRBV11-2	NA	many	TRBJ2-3	TGTGCCAGCAGCTTAGATCCCCATACGCAGTATTTT	CASSLDPHTQYF
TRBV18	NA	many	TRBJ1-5	TGTGCCAGCTCACCATCCGGACGGAACAATCAGCCCCAGCATTTT	CASSPSGRNNQPQHF